The next 29 T cell receptor beta chains were all read from a single sample in a study of monozygotic twins with cystic fibrosis. Clones were sequenced by immunoSEQ multiplex PCR, and TCRdb holds only the in-frame ones, with some missing. The sample includes about 19,000 clones, around 97% seen only once; the top ten take more than 1.5%. Sequenced material: blood. The receptors derive from a woman between 25 and 40 years old with cystic fibrosis.

The V call is TRBV7-2, the J call TRBJ2-1; 14 nucleotides align to TRBD2. Losses at the gene ends were 5 bases for V and 4 bases for J; bases not matched to a gene: 13. CDR1 is SGHTA and CDR2 is FQGNSA in the germline V gene. This CDR3 spans 19 amino acids. CDR3 bases: TGTGCCAGCAGCCCCCCACCGCGACTAGCGGGGGGGCAGTACAATGAGCAGTTCTTC. Residues: CASSPPPRLAGGQYNEQFF.

The chain links TRBV2 to TRBJ1-1, with D possibly TRBD1 on 6 matching bases. Trimming shortened V by 4 bases and J by 7 bases, and 19 bases separated the two germline ends. The CDR3 totals 15 residues. Germline V gene lookup returns CDR1 SNHLY and CDR2 FYNNEI. The CDR3 region is CASSVRTAVNSEAFF. CDR3 DNA: TGTGCCAGCAGTGTAAGGACAGCAGTGAATAGTGAAGCTTTCTTT.

The chain links TRBV5-8 to TRBJ1-2, with D possibly matching TRBD1 (6 bases). The CDR3 is 14 residues long. Trimming pared 4 bases from V and 2 bases from J, leaving 12 bases between. The germline V gene encodes CDR1 SGHTS and CDR2 YDEGEE. The CDR3 region has the DNA TGTGCCAGCAGCGAACAGGGAGGGAACTATGGCTACACCTTC. Amino acid sequence: CASSEQGGNYGYTF.

The V gene is TRBV14, the J gene TRBJ2-7, with D hard to call. V was shortened by 0 bases and J by 3 bases, with 12 bases between the two germline ends. Germline V gives CDR1 SGHDN, CDR2 FVKESK. This CDR3 has 15 amino acids. CDR3 in amino acids: CASSQDRSPSYEQYF. The CDR3 DNA reads as TGTGCCAGCAGCCAAGATCGGAGTCCTAGCTACGAGCAGTACTTC. Complete variable domain (other parts from reference TRBV14 and TRBJ2-7): EAGVTQFPSHSVIEKGQTVTLRCDPISGHDNLYWYRRVMGKEIKFLLHFVKESKQDESGMPNNRFLAERTGGTYSTLKVQPAELEDSGVYFCASSQDRSPSYEQYFGPGTRLTVT.

This chain joins TRBV9 and TRBJ1-1, with D perhaps TRBD1 (5 bases). The V end was cut by 1 base, the J end by 1 base, with 8 bases between. CDR3 size: 14 residues. CDR1 and CDR2 from the germline V gene are SGDLS and YYNGEE. The CDR3 is CASSVMGTNTEAFF. The CDR3 DNA sequence: TGTGCCAGCAGCGTAATGGGGACGAACACTGAAGCTTTCTTT.

The chain employs TRBV10-2 and TRBJ1-5, with D unresolved. The germline V and J ends were trimmed by 2 bases and 5 bases, with 7 bases remaining between them. Germline V gene lookup returns CDR1 WSHSY and CDR2 SAAADI. This CDR3 spans 13 amino acids. This chain's CDR3 is CASSEAGHQPQHF. CDR3 DNA sequence: TGCGCCAGCAGTGAGGCGGGCCATCAGCCCCAGCATTTT.

This chain links TRBV4-1 with TRBJ2-3; tentative D call: TRBD2 (5 bases). Germline lookup yields CDR1 MGHRA and CDR2 YSYEKL. This CDR3 is built from 17 residues. Trimming left V 4 bases short and J 0 bases short, with 17 bases between. The CDR3 DNA reads as TGCGCCAGCAGCCTCCTCGGCGGGTCCGCTAGCACAGATACGCAGTATTTT. This encodes CASSLLGGSASTDTQYF.

The count of this clone is one. The chain recombines TRBV21-1 with TRBJ1-5. TRBV21-1 constitutes a pseudogene. The length of the CDR3 is 16 residues. The DNA of the CDR3 is TGTGCCAGCAGCAAAGTTCGACATCTGAGGAGTCAGCCCCAGCATTTT. The encoded protein is CASSKVRHLRSQPQHF.

The chain couples TRBV2 to TRBJ1-2; 10 bases are shared with TRBD1. Trimming removed 6 bases from V and 5 bases from J; junction bases left unmatched: 3. CDR1 SNHLY and CDR2 FYNNEI come from the germline V gene. The CDR3 extends over 13 amino acids. This chain's CDR3 is CASRGTGAYGYTF. The CDR3, as DNA: TGTGCCAGCAGAGGGACAGGGGCATATGGCTACACCTTC.

V is TRBV10-3 and J is TRBJ1-1; D not certain. This CDR3 spans 14 amino acids. Germline V gene sequence: CDR1 ENHRY, CDR2 SYGVKD. The V gene lost 2 bases and the J gene lost 4 bases, with 11 bases spanning the gap. CDR3 in DNA: TGTGCCATCAGTGAGGGGGTATGGGGCACTGAAGCTTTCTTT. Protein: CAISEGVWGTEAFF.

CDR3 DNA: TGCGCCAGCAGCGTTGACAATGAGCAGTTCTTC. This codes for CASSVDNEQFF. This chain connects TRBV5-1 to TRBJ2-1; unclear D gene. This CDR3 is built from 11 residues. V lost 4 bases and J 5 bases, leaving 4 bases between the germline ends. CDR1 is SGHRS, CDR2 YFSETQ, per germline.

This clone was detected once. V is TRBV14 and J is TRBJ2-1, with D unclear. This CDR3 is built from 16 residues. Trimming left V 0 bases short and J 0 bases short, with 9 bases between. The germline V gene has CDR1 SGHDN and CDR2 FVKESK. CDR3 DNA sequence: TGTGCCAGCAGCCAAGAAGGCCACCGCTCCTACAATGAGCAGTTCTTC. This gives the protein CASSQEGHRSYNEQFF.

This clone was detected once. The chain combines TRBV7-9 with TRBJ1-1; 9 nucleotides match TRBD1. The CDR3 length is 15 residues. From germline, CDR1 is SEHNR and CDR2 FQNEAQ (reference sequence). V lost 5 bases, J lost 1 base, and 5 bases stayed unmatched. The DNA for the CDR3 is TGTGCCAGCAGCGTGCCGGGACAGGGGAACACTGAAGCTTTCTTT. It specifies CASSVPGQGNTEAFF.

The sample holds a few counts of this clone. The chain has TRBV11-2 and TRBJ1-6; no firm D call. V was trimmed by 2 bases and J by 10 bases, leaving 9 bases between them. The CDR3 has 13 amino acids. Germline CDR1 and CDR2: SGHAT and FQNNGV. This CDR3 is CASSLPFKSPLHF. In DNA, the CDR3 is TGTGCCAGCAGCTTACCCTTTAAGTCACCCCTCCACTTT.

The chain has TRBV5-1 and TRBJ2-1, with TRBD1 matching over 9 bases. CDR3 size: 16 residues. Germline V gives CDR1 SGHRS, CDR2 YFSETQ. V shed 4 bases and J 0 bases; nucleotides not matched to a gene: 5. CDR3 DNA: TGCGCCAGCAGCAGGGGACAGGGACTCTCCTACAATGAGCAGTTCTTC. This codes for CASSRGQGLSYNEQFF.

This chain uses TRBV5-5 with TRBJ2-7; no firm D call. The CDR3 runs to 12 residues. With 4 bases removed from V and 4 bases from J, the gap between germline ends came to 9 bases. CDR1 and CDR2 (germline): SGHKS, YYEKEE (reference sequence). The CDR3 DNA reads as TGTGCCAGCAGCAGTGTCGGGTACGAGCAGTACTTC. It translates to CASSSVGYEQYF.

V usage is TRBV27 and J usage is TRBJ2-5, with TRBD1 as a possible D gene (6 bases). The CDR3 contains 15 residues. With 5 bases removed from V and 1 base from J, the gap between germline ends came to 14 bases. In germline, CDR1 is MNHEY, CDR2 SMNVEV (reference sequence). CDR3 bases: TGTGCCAGCAGTCTACCGGGACACTTCCAAGAGACCCAGTACTTC. As protein: CASSLPGHFQETQYF.

This clone was seen once. This sequence joins TRBV5-8 and TRBJ2-3; D might be TRBD1 (5 bases). CDR1 and CDR2 from the germline V gene are SGHTS and YDEGEE. The germline V and J ends were trimmed by 10 bases and 1 base, with 13 bases remaining between them. This CDR3 has 13 amino acids. The CDR3 loop reads CAPQGEGTDTQYF. The CDR3 bases are TGTGCCCCCCAAGGGGAAGGCACAGATACGCAGTATTTT.

V usage is TRBV7-2 and J usage is TRBJ2-3; D is perhaps TRBD2 (5 bases). The CDR3 spans 15 residues. Trimming pared 2 bases from V and 3 bases from J, leaving 12 bases between. Germline V lookup: CDR1 SGHTA, CDR2 FQGNSA. CDR3 protein: CASSLKSGRTDTQYF. CDR3 DNA: TGTGCCAGCAGCTTAAAGAGCGGTAGGACAGATACGCAGTATTTT.

This clone was recorded once. This sequence joins TRBV4-3 and TRBJ1-2, with 7 bases aligning to TRBD1. The CDR3 is made up of 16 amino acids. The J segment lost 3 bases and the V segment lost 6 bases, leaving 13 bases of the junction unmatched. Germline V gene data show CDR1 as LGHNA and CDR2 as YSLEER. The CDR3 protein is CASRPTAGGLDYGYTF. The CDR3 coding sequence is TGCGCCAGCAGGCCCACCGCAGGGGGTTTAGACTATGGCTACACCTTC.

The rearrangement joins TRBV29-1 to TRBJ2-7; D ambiguous. This CDR3 has 11 amino acids. The ends were cut back, 6 bases at V and 7 bases at J, with 13 bases in the middle. Germline V gene lookup returns CDR1 SQVTM and CDR2 ANQGSEA. CDR3 in amino acids: CSVITPREQYF. The CDR3 bases are TGCAGCGTAATTACTCCGAGGGAGCAGTACTTC.

This clone was seen a single time. The chain employs TRBV7-7 and TRBJ1-5; D ambiguous. Germline loops: CDR1 SSHAT, CDR2 FNYEAQ (reference sequence). V shed 4 bases and J shed 4 bases, with 8 bases lying between them. The CDR3 covers 13 residues. The CDR3 sequence is CASSWGGNQPQHF. The CDR3 DNA reads TGTGCCAGCAGCTGGGGTGGAAATCAGCCCCAGCATTTT.

This sequence joins TRBV29-1 and TRBJ2-7; TRBD1 matches 7 bases. The CDR3 is made up of 11 amino acids. Germline V gene data show CDR1 as SQVTM and CDR2 as ANQGSEA. With V trimmed by 0 bases and J by 11 bases, 4 bases remained unmatched. The CDR3, as DNA: TGCAGCGTTGAAGACCCGGGACAGAAGTACTTC. As protein: CSVEDPGQKYF.

The CDR3 nucleotides read TGTGCCAGCAGCACCCGGACAGGGATCGAGCAGTACTTC. Translating gives CASSTRTGIEQYF. The chain joins TRBV7-2 to TRBJ2-7; 8 bases agree with TRBD1. The CDR3 runs to 13 residues. Germline CDR1 and CDR2: SGHTA and FQGNSA. After removal of 5 bases from V and 6 bases from J, the junction contained 6 bases not matched to a gene.

This rearrangement joins TRBV6-6 to TRBJ1-2, with D unresolved. V was trimmed by 6 bases and J by 6 bases, leaving 14 bases between them. The CDR3 spans 13 residues. Looked up from germline, CDR1 is MNHNY and CDR2 is SVGAGI (reference sequence). The CDR3 sequence is CASRPLGSNGYTF. CDR3 nucleotide sequence: TGTGCCAGCAGGCCGTTAGGATCCAATGGCTACACCTTC.

The rearrangement uses TRBV27 and TRBJ1-2; D might be TRBD1 (6 bases). Germline V CDR1 and CDR2: MNHEY, SMNVEV (reference sequence). The CDR3 sequence is 14 residues long. V gave up 6 bases and J gave up 5 bases, with 16 bases separating them. The chain's CDR3 is CASRLQGRGYGYTF. In nucleotides, the CDR3 is TGTGCCAGCAGACTACAGGGTCGAGGGTATGGCTACACCTTC.

J is TRBJ1-1 and V is TRBV5-5; TRBD1 is a possible D gene (6 bases). The CDR3 loop spans 14 amino acids. Trimming took 3 bases from V and 5 from J, leaving 14 bases between them. Looked up from germline, CDR1 is SGHKS and CDR2 is YYEKEE (reference sequence). CDR3 region: CASSWDIKGTEAFF. The CDR3 DNA sequence: TGTGCCAGCAGCTGGGACATTAAGGGGACTGAAGCTTTCTTT.

This clone has just one count. This chain uses TRBV30 with TRBJ1-2; D call uncertain. The CDR3 runs to 13 residues. The germline CDR1 and CDR2 sequences are GTSNPN and SVGIG (reference sequence). Trimming took off 4 bases at V and 4 bases at J, with 13 bases between the two ends. The CDR3 reads CAWTLPGLYGYTF. The CDR3 DNA follows: TGTGCCTGGACTCTCCCGGGCCTCTATGGCTACACCTTC.

V is TRBV10-3 and J is TRBJ1-5; 8 bases match TRBD1. Germline V gene lookup returns CDR1 ENHRY and CDR2 SYGVKD. This CDR3 is built from 13 residues. J gave up 4 bases and V 7 bases, and 3 bases lay outside the gene matches. The CDR3: CAITRDRNQPQHF. The CDR3 DNA sequence: TGTGCCATCACCAGGGACAGGAATCAGCCCCAGCATTTT.